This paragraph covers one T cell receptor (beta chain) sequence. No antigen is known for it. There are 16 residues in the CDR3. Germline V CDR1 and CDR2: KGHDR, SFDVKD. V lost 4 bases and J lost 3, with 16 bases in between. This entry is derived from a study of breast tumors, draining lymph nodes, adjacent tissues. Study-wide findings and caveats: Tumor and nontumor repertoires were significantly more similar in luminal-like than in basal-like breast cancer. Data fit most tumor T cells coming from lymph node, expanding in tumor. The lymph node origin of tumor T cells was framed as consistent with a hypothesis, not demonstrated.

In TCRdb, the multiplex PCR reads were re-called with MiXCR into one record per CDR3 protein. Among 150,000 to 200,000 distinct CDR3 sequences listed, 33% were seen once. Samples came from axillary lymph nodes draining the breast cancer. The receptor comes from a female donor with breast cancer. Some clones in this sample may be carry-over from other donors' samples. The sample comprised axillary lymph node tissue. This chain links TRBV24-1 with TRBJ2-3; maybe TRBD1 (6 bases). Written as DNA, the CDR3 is TGTGCCACCAGTGAGACCACAGGGATCGAGACAGATACGCAGTATTTT. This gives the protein CATSETTGIETDTQYF.